This T cell receptor (beta chain) is from a study of cytomegalovirus exposure and HLA in healthy donors. Looking at the study overall: An early data release held some 85 million unique TCRs from HLA-typed donors.

In this sample, this clone turned up a few times. What it binds is unknown. Looked up from germline, CDR1 is LGHNT and CDR2 is FRNRAP. V was shortened by 6 bases and J by 8 bases, with 16 bases between the two germline ends. This CDR3 comprises 13 residues. Overall study results and limits: When analyzed later, a missense DCLRE1C variant was found to be linked to TCR beta V- and J-gene trimming.

The PCR used 60 Vbeta and 13 Jbeta primers. Assay used: immunoSEQ multiplex PCR; TCRdb lists only in-frame clones, some missing. Of about 150,000 clones listed, approximately 70% are singletons. This donor has no recorded CMV serostatus. The clonotype was recovered from a human donor in good health. The chain couples TRBV12-5 to TRBJ1-2, with D maybe TRBD1 (6 bases). The sequencing input was PBMCs. The CDR3 DNA sequence: TGTGCTAGTGGACAAGGGGGGGCTGCAGGCTACACCTTC. It encodes CASGQGGAAGYTF.